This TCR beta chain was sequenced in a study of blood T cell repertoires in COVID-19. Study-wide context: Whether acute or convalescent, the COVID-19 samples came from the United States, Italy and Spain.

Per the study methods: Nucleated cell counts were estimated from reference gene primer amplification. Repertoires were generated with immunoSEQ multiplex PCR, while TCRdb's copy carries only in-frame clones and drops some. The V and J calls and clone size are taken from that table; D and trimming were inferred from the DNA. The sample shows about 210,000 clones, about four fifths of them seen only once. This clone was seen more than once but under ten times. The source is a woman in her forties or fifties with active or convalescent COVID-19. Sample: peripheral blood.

Here the CDR3 DNA reads TGTGCCAGTAGTATCAGGGGGGACACCCAGCGGGAGGGGCTGTTTTTT. This encodes CASSIRGDTQREGLFF. The gene calls are TRBV19 and TRBJ2-2, with 10 bases lining up with TRBD2. J gave up 13 bases and V 3 bases, and 14 bases lay outside the gene matches. Germline assignment: CDR1 LNHDA and CDR2 SQIVND (reference sequence). The CDR3 length is 16 residues.